The 25 T cell receptor beta chains in this list originate from one sample, sequenced in a study of early T cells in non-severe SARS-CoV-2 infection (dated by TCRdb to about 2021). Preparation of the library involved 5' RACE. The reads were generated on a NextSeq 500. The public reads were run again by TCRdb, first through fastp at Q25 and then through MiXCR, and only productive beta chains were kept. When rows share a CDR3 protein, they turn into one entry using the most common DNA and genes. This sample has around 52,000 distinct CDR3 sequences in its table, and approximately 6% of those were observed once. Roughly 4% of the sample goes to the ten largest clones. Sample: whole blood. The receptors derive from an adult who was a healthcare worker with PCR-confirmed SARS-CoV-2 infection or an uninfected control (not recorded which).

This clonotype was picked up a small number of times. The CDR3 sequence is CSVGWGANGYTF. CDR3 nucleotides: TGCAGCGTCGGTTGGGGGGCAAACGGCTACACCTTC. The chain employs TRBV29-1 and TRBJ1-2; perhaps TRBD1 as D (6 bases). Germline V gene lookup returns CDR1 SQVTM and CDR2 ANQGSEA. CDR3 length: 12 amino acids. Trimming stripped 6 bases from V and 8 bases from J, with 16 bases between.

This clonotype was recorded a few times. The rearrangement links TRBV6-2 or TRBV6-3 to TRBJ2-1; 8 nucleotides match TRBD1. Germline V CDR1 and CDR2: MNHEY, SVGEGT. The CDR3 is 14 residues long. V gave up 0 bases and J gave up 7 bases; unmatched junction bases: 2. CDR3 in amino acids: CASSYSTGANEQFF. The DNA of the CDR3 is TGTGCCAGCAGTTACTCGACAGGGGCTAATGAGCAGTTCTTC.

V and J are TRBV7-2 and TRBJ2-7, with 7 bases lining up with TRBD2. Per the germline V gene, CDR1 is SGHTA and CDR2 is FQGNSA. CDR3 length equals 17 residues. Germline trimming cut 1 base from V and 3 bases from J; bases unmatched to any gene: 12. CDR3 loop: CASSLVGSGDVNYEQYF. The CDR3 region has the DNA TGTGCCAGCAGCTTAGTGGGGAGCGGGGACGTAAACTACGAGCAGTACTTC.

The chain employs TRBV12-3 or TRBV12-4 and TRBJ2-4; D possibly uses TRBD1 or TRBD2 (5 bases each). CDR3 length: 14 residues. Trimming removed 5 bases from V and 7 bases from J, with 15 bases in between. The CDR3 loop reads CASSPQGPGNIQYF. The CDR3 DNA follows: TGTGCCAGCAGTCCGCAGGGACCTGGGAACATTCAGTACTTC.

This clonotype was detected only a few times. J is TRBJ2-3 and V is TRBV5-6; TRBD2 agrees at 13 bases. After removal of 1 base from V and 4 bases from J, the junction contained 3 bases not matched to a gene. Germline CDR1 and CDR2: SGHDT and YYEEEE. CDR3 size: 16 residues. CDR3 in DNA: TGTGCCAGCAGCTTGAGGACTAGCGGGGGTTCAGATACGCAGTATTTT. Encoded protein: CASSLRTSGGSDTQYF. The variable domain in full, completed from reference TRBV5-6 and TRBJ2-3, reads DAGVTQSPTHLIKTRGQQVTLRCSPKSGHDTVSWYQQALGQGPQFIFQYYEEEERQRGNFPDRFSGHQFPNYSSELNVNALLLGDSALYLCASSLRTSGGSDTQYFGPGTRLTVL.

This clonotype turned up a few times. The rearrangement links TRBV6-5 to TRBJ2-6; possibly TRBD2 for D (8 bases). This CDR3 is 17 amino acids long. Germline V gives CDR1 MNHEY, CDR2 SVGAGI. V lost 8 bases and J 2 bases, leaving 19 bases between the germline ends. Here the CDR3 DNA reads TGTGCCAGCCGGGGGGGGACAGTAGGGACTGGGGCCAACGTCCTGACTTTC. Residues: CASRGGTVGTGANVLTF.

Many counts were recorded for this clonotype. This rearrangement joins TRBV4-3 to TRBJ1-5; 11 bases are a match to TRBD1. The CDR3 is made up of 17 amino acids. After removal of 1 base from V and 1 base from J, the junction contained 3 bases not matched to a gene. Germline lookup yields CDR1 LGHNA and CDR2 YSLEER. CDR3 sequence (DNA): TGCGCCAGCAGCCAAGGGACAGGGGGCAGGAGCAATCAGCCCCAGCATTTT. This codes for CASSQGTGGRSNQPQHF.

Ten or more counts support this clonotype. The V and J genes are TRBV3-1 and TRBJ2-1; 11 bases map to TRBD2. V shed 5 bases and J 8 bases; nucleotides not matched to a gene: 2. The germline gives CDR1 LGHDT, CDR2 YNNKEL (reference sequence). The CDR3 is made up of 13 amino acids. For the CDR3, the DNA is TGTGCCAGCAGCAATAGCGGGGGGGATGAGCAGTTCTTC. Its translation is CASSNSGGDEQFF.

The table lists this clonotype with a few counts. The V call is TRBV7-6, the J call TRBJ2-6; D is ambiguous. CDR1 and CDR2 (germline): SGHVS, FNYEAQ. CDR3 length: 15 residues. The germline V and J ends were trimmed by 0 bases and 4 bases, with 7 bases remaining between them. CDR3 sequence reads: CASSLALTGANVLTF. CDR3 bases: TGTGCCAGCAGCTTAGCCCTTACCGGGGCCAACGTCCTGACTTTC.

This chain joins TRBV19 and TRBJ2-3; D ambiguous. The V and J ends lost 3 bases and 4 bases respectively, with 11 bases between them. The CDR3 consists of 14 residues. Germline assignment: CDR1 LNHDA and CDR2 SQIVND (reference sequence). CDR3 residues: CASSMVVSPDTQYF. As DNA, the CDR3 is TGTGCCAGTAGTATGGTAGTGTCCCCAGATACGCAGTATTTT.

This clonotype was counted ten times or more. V usage is TRBV21-1 and J usage is TRBJ1-5. TRBV21-1 is a pseudogene locus. The CDR3 is made up of 11 amino acids. The CDR3 DNA sequence: TGTGCCAGCAGCACAAATCAGCCCCAGCATTTT. This codes for CASSTNQPQHF.

The chain employs TRBV14 and TRBJ2-1, with 7 nucleotides matching TRBD1. CDR1 is SGHDN and CDR2 is FVKESK in the germline V gene. The CDR3 spans 16 residues. The V segment lost 0 bases and the J segment 5 bases; nucleotides outside the gene matches: 7. The CDR3 spells CASSQDFGQVNNEQFF. CDR3 nucleotides: TGTGCCAGCAGCCAAGATTTCGGACAGGTTAACAATGAGCAGTTCTTC.

This clonotype was seen a few times. CDR3 loop: CASRPVRGNTEAFF. The DNA for the CDR3 is TGTGCCAGCAGACCCGTCAGGGGAAACACTGAAGCTTTCTTT. The V gene is TRBV12-3 or TRBV12-4, the J gene TRBJ1-1; a weak D match, TRBD1 (6 bases). The CDR3 spans 14 residues. V lost 6 bases and J 2 bases, leaving 13 bases between the germline ends.

This chain uses TRBV20-1 with TRBJ1-2; D is unresolved. The CDR3 extends over 16 amino acids. CDR1 and CDR2 (germline): DFQATT, SNEGSKA (reference sequence). The V and J ends lost 3 bases and 6 bases respectively, with 23 bases between them. Here the CDR3 reads CSASRESALTRDGYTF. The DNA for the CDR3 is TGCAGTGCTAGTAGGGAATCTGCGCTTACCCGGGATGGCTACACCTTC.

This sequence joins TRBV12-3 or TRBV12-4 and TRBJ2-1, with TRBD1 identical over 9 bases. V trimming: 6 bases; J trimming: 1 base; junction bases outside the gene matches: 1. This CDR3 spans 14 amino acids. The CDR3 sequence: CASRGQGSYNEQFF. In DNA form, the CDR3 reads TGTGCCAGCAGGGGACAGGGATCCTACAATGAGCAGTTCTTC.

The chain joins TRBV11-3 to TRBJ1-6; D remains unclear. The CDR3 has 13 residues. Per the germline V gene, CDR1 is SGHNT and CDR2 is YENEEA. With 1 base removed from V and 10 bases from J, the gap between germline ends came to 8 bases. The CDR3 coding sequence is TGTGCCAGCAGCTTAGGCGTGGGATCACCCCTCCACTTT. Its protein product is CASSLGVGSPLHF.

This clonotype was picked up a small number of times. The chain couples TRBV7-2 to TRBJ1-1; D is ambiguous. From germline, CDR1 is SGHTA and CDR2 FQGNSA. V was pared by 5 bases and J by 6 bases, with 10 bases between. This CDR3 spans 12 amino acids. CDR3 coding DNA: TGTGCCAGCAGCCCCGTAACAGCTGAAGCTTTCTTT. Protein product: CASSPVTAEAFF.

The genes are TRBV27 and TRBJ2-7, with TRBD1 identical over 7 bases. The germline V gene encodes CDR1 MNHEY and CDR2 SMNVEV (reference sequence). CDR3 size: 15 residues. V lost 0 bases and J lost 4; bases outside the gene matches: 6. Here the CDR3 reads CASSLSQGDPYEQYF. CDR3 sequence (DNA): TGTGCCAGCAGTTTATCCCAGGGGGACCCTTACGAGCAGTACTTC.

There are a few counts of this clonotype. This chain connects TRBV19 to TRBJ2-1; D is tentatively TRBD1 or TRBD2 (7 bases each). V lost 5 bases and J lost 2, with 16 bases in between. The CDR3 length is 16 residues. Germline V gives CDR1 LNHDA, CDR2 SQIVND (reference sequence). CDR3 nucleotide sequence: TGTGCCAGTAGTGGTTTCGCAGGGGGGGCCTACAATGAGCAGTTCTTC. Translating it yields CASSGFAGGAYNEQFF. Variable domain in full (rest from reference TRBV19 and TRBJ2-1): DGGITQSPKYLFRKEGQNVTLSCEQNLNHDAMYWYRQDPGQGLRLIYYSQIVNDFQKGDIAEGYSVSREKKESFPLTVTSAQKNPTAFYLCASSGFAGGAYNEQFFGPGTRLTVL.

This clonotype was recorded at least ten times. The rearrangement links TRBV11-2 to TRBJ2-7, with D uncertain. V was cut by 6 bases and J by 7 bases, with 13 bases left in between. CDR1 and CDR2 from the germline V gene are SGHAT and FQNNGV. The CDR3 is 12 amino acids. The CDR3 loop is CASSSSPGEQYF. Here the CDR3 DNA reads TGTGCCAGCAGTTCCTCTCCCGGAGAGCAGTACTTC.

In this sample, this clonotype turned up many times. The V gene is TRBV6-6, the J gene TRBJ1-2; D is unclear. Germline V gene lookup returns CDR1 MNHNY and CDR2 SVGAGI (reference sequence). Trimming stripped 8 bases from V and 7 bases from J, with 14 bases between. CDR3 size: 12 residues. Here the CDR3 reads CASVAQTAGYTF. Written as DNA, the CDR3 is TGTGCCAGCGTAGCGCAAACGGCTGGCTACACCTTC.

This clonotype was picked up many times. The chain combines TRBV29-1 with TRBJ2-1, with TRBD1 matching 8 bases. Germline CDR1 reads SQVTM; CDR2 reads ANQGSEA. The CDR3 consists of 15 residues. The V segment lost 0 bases and the J segment 4 bases; nucleotides outside the gene matches: 5. Here the CDR3 DNA reads TGCAGCGTTGAAGATCGCAGGACAGGGTACAATGAGCAGTTCTTC. This codes for CSVEDRRTGYNEQFF.

In this sample, this clonotype turned up a few times. The chain has TRBV27 and TRBJ2-7; the match to TRBD2 covers 12 bases. This CDR3 comprises 14 residues. J was trimmed by 4 bases and V by 6 bases; bases with no gene match: 4. The V gene's germline CDR1 is MNHEY and CDR2 SMNVEV (reference sequence). The chain's CDR3 is CASRLAGGGYEQYF. The CDR3 DNA sequence: TGTGCCAGCAGACTAGCGGGGGGCGGATACGAGCAGTACTTC.

This clonotype was observed many times. A junction end diverges from the germline sequence, so it may reflect a read error. This chain connects TRBV19 to TRBJ1-1; maybe TRBD1 (6 bases). The germline V gene has CDR1 LNHDA and CDR2 SQIVND (reference sequence). This CDR3 region has 15 residues. The CDR3: CARRGAVRMNTEAFF. As DNA, the CDR3 is TGTGCCCGTAGGGGGGCAGTTCGAATGAACACTGAAGCTTTCTTT.

This clonotype occurred many times. CDR3 coding DNA: TGTGCCATCCTAGTCTTGGCGGGGGGGCTATATGAGCAGTTCTTC. Translated, it gives CAILVLAGGLYEQFF. V is TRBV10-3 and J is TRBJ2-1, with 9 bases identical to TRBD2. The germline CDR1 and CDR2 sequences are ENHRY and SYGVKD. The CDR3 length is 15 residues. After removal of 8 bases from V and 8 bases from J, the junction contained 13 bases not matched to a gene.